This T cell receptor (beta chain) was recovered during a study of HIV-infected patients and healthy controls. cDNA was made from roughly 470 ng RNA using alpha and beta constant primers. Using multiplexing indices, alpha and beta chain libraries were generated apart by chain-specific third strand synthesis. Ligation attached cDNA to a 5' RACE adapter that carried a random hexamer and SP2 site. TCRdb processed the 5' RACE reads anew with MiXCR; each CDR3 protein has one entry. The sample holds about 14,000 distinct CDR3 sequences, about 12% seen once. Roughly three months, about 14 weeks, into antiretroviral therapy, follow-up blood was collected. All unsorted peripheral T cells were captured because whole blood was used without fractionation. The TCR comes from an adult with HIV infection. The donor label of this sample is uncertain. Material: blood, obtained during antiretroviral therapy.

The CDR3 sequence is CASSSPGGTLTNTGELFF. In nucleotides, the CDR3 is TGTGCCAGCAGTTCCCCGGGCGGAACCCTAACGAACACCGGGGAGCTGTTTTTT. This chain links TRBV6-6 with TRBJ2-2; D remains ambiguous. Trimming removed 4 bases from V and 0 bases from J, with 18 bases in between. Germline lookup yields CDR1 MNHNY and CDR2 SVGAGI (reference sequence). The CDR3 length is 18 residues.